The 5 T cell receptor beta chains below come from one sample, sequenced in a study of OX40 agonist ivuxolimab in advanced cancers. Using immunoSEQ multiplex PCR, the repertoire was profiled, and TCRdb retains in-frame clones only, with some absent. Among 25,000 to 35,000 clones listed, 60% to 85% were seen once. Here the sequenced sample was CD4+ or CD8+ T cells sorted from blood, taken in a trial of the OX40 agonist ivuxolimab. These receptors originate from an adult with an advanced solid tumor such as melanoma, head and neck, liver or kidney cancer.

A remark on this clone: It is likely a read error, because the conserved phenylalanine at the end of the CDR3 is missing. This chain joins TRBV5-1 and TRBJ1-1; weak D call: TRBD1 (6 bases). CDR3 size: 14 residues. In germline, CDR1 is SGHRS, CDR2 YFSETQ. V lost 1 base and J lost 5, with 12 bases in between. DNA for the CDR3: TGCGCCAGCAGCTTGAGGCAGGGGCTGACTGAAGCTTTCCTT. Protein product: CASSLRQGLTEAFL.

The gene calls are TRBV4-1 and TRBJ2-7, with 10 nucleotides matching TRBD1. The germline CDR1 and CDR2 sequences are MGHRA and YSYEKL. The CDR3 consists of 14 residues. The J segment lost 5 bases and the V segment lost 10 bases, leaving 11 bases of the junction unmatched. The DNA for the CDR3 is TGCGCCAACCTCCGCGGACAGGGGGACCACGAGCAGTACTTC. The encoded protein is CANLRGQGDHEQYF.

CDR3 nucleotides: TGTGCCAGCCGGGACAGGACCCTTCAAGAGCAGTACTTC. Translated: CASRDRTLQEQYF. The chain employs TRBV27 and TRBJ2-7; TRBD1 matches 8 bases. Germline V gene sequence: CDR1 MNHEY, CDR2 SMNVEV (reference sequence). This CDR3 contains 13 residues. V gave up 8 bases and J gave up 7 bases; unmatched junction bases: 10.

The chain uses TRBV19 and TRBJ1-2; D gene unclear. The CDR3 contains 13 residues. Germline V gene data show CDR1 as LNHDA and CDR2 as SQIVND (reference sequence). Trimming stripped 9 bases from V and 4 bases from J, with 15 bases between. The CDR3 here is CASNTRAGYGYTF. CDR3 sequence (DNA): TGTGCCAGCAACACGAGGGCAGGCTATGGCTACACCTTC. Full variable domain (outside the CDR3, taken from reference TRBV19 and TRBJ1-2): DGGITQSPKYLFRKEGQNVTLSCEQNLNHDAMYWYRQDPGQGLRLIYYSQIVNDFQKGDIAEGYSVSREKKESFPLTVTSAQKNPTAFYLCASNTRAGYGYTFGSGTRLTVV.

This chain links TRBV19 with TRBJ2-5, with TRBD1 identical over 7 bases. The DNA end lines up better with TRBJ2-7; the J call may be wrong. This CDR3 comprises 13 residues. Per the germline V gene, CDR1 is LNHDA and CDR2 is SQIVND (reference sequence). DNA of the CDR3: TGTGCCAGTAGCCGGACAGGAACCTACGAGCAGTACTTC. Translated, it gives CASSRTGTYEQYF.